These 5 T cell receptor beta chains were all obtained from the same sample, sequenced in a study of early T cells in non-severe SARS-CoV-2 infection. TCRdb re-called the 5' RACE reads through MiXCR, storing one row per CDR3 protein. The data show about 55,000 distinct CDR3 sequences, with 5.5% to 8.5% seen just once and 4.5% to 6% held by the top ten. Sequencing was performed on whole blood, taken at baseline. Receptor source: an adult who was a healthcare worker with PCR-confirmed SARS-CoV-2 infection or an uninfected control (not recorded which).

This chain joins TRBV19 and TRBJ2-7; D gene ambiguous. The V gene's germline CDR1 is LNHDA and CDR2 SQIVND (reference sequence). The CDR3 totals 14 residues. V lost 3 bases and J 2 bases, leaving 11 bases between the germline ends. The CDR3 protein is CASSIGGGAYEQYF. Written as DNA, the CDR3 is TGTGCCAGTAGTATTGGTGGCGGAGCCTACGAGCAGTACTTC.

The V and J genes are TRBV19 and TRBJ1-5; the D gene is possibly TRBD1 (6 bases). Trimming took off 3 bases at V and 7 bases at J, with 10 bases between the two ends. Germline CDR1 is LNHDA and CDR2 is SQIVND (reference sequence). There are 13 residues in the CDR3. In DNA, the CDR3 is TGTGCCAGTAGTATTGGACAGTTCCAGCCCCAGCATTTT. Amino acids: CASSIGQFQPQHF. The full variable domain, rest sourced from reference TRBV19 and TRBJ1-5, is DGGITQSPKYLFRKEGQNVTLSCEQNLNHDAMYWYRQDPGQGLRLIYYSQIVNDFQKGDIAEGYSVSREKKESFPLTVTSAQKNPTAFYLCASSIGQFQPQHFGDGTRLSIL.

The chain links TRBV27 to TRBJ1-4; D uncertain. From germline, CDR1 is MNHEY and CDR2 SMNVEV (reference sequence). This CDR3 comprises 14 residues. V was clipped by 6 bases and J by 2 bases, with 10 bases between them. CDR3 coding DNA: TGTGCCAGCAGCGGTCACGGGACTAATGAAAAACTGTTTTTT. It yields the protein CASSGHGTNEKLFF.

This clonotype was observed at least ten times. The chain carries TRBV4-3 and TRBJ1-6; D call uncertain. CDR3 length equals 17 residues. Germline values: CDR1 LGHNA, CDR2 YSLEER. Trimming took 0 bases from V and 4 from J, leaving 13 bases between them. The CDR3 spells CASSQDKGAGYNSPLHF. The CDR3 DNA reads as TGCGCCAGCAGCCAAGATAAAGGTGCAGGTTATAATTCACCCCTCCACTTT.

This clonotype was detected a few times. The chain has TRBV20-1 and TRBJ2-7, with 9 bases that match TRBD1. The CDR3 contains 16 residues. J gave up 1 base and V 0 bases, and 7 bases lay outside the gene matches. Germline values: CDR1 DFQATT, CDR2 SNEGSKA (reference sequence). CDR3 DNA: TGCAGTGCTAGAGATCCGGGACAGGGTCCTTCCTACGAGCAGTACTTC. This sequence encodes CSARDPGQGPSYEQYF.